Detailed here is one T cell receptor (beta chain). This sample was taken from a study of T cell repertoires in cytomegalovirus infection. This CDR3 has 16 amino acids. Germline assignment: CDR1 SGHNT and CDR2 YYREEE (reference sequence). V was trimmed by 4 bases and J by 3 bases, leaving 17 bases between them. TCRdb recomputed calls from the reads with MiXCR, one row per CDR3 protein. This table has about 530,000 distinct CDR3 sequences, roughly 29% appearing once. What was sequenced was PBMCs. The chain couples TRBV5-4 to TRBJ2-1, with D perhaps given as TRBD1 or TRBD2 (7 bases each). The receptor was isolated from a human donor in good health (CMV status not recorded). Some clones in this sample may be carry-over from other donors' samples. The CDR3 is CASSPGGSGVYNEQFF. CDR3 in DNA: TGTGCCAGCAGCCCAGGGGGGAGCGGGGTCTACAATGAGCAGTTCTTC.